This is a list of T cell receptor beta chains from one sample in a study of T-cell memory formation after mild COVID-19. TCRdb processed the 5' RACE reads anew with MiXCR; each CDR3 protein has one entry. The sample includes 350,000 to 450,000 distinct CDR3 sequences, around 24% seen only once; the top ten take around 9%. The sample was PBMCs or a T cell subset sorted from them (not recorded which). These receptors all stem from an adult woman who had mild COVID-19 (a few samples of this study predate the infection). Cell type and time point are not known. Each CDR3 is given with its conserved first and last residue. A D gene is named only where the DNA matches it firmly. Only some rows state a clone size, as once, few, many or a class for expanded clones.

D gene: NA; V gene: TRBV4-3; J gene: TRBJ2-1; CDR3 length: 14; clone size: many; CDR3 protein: CASSQEYRADEQFF; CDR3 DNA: TGCGCCAGCAGCCAAGAGTACAGGGCGGACGAGCAGTTCTTC
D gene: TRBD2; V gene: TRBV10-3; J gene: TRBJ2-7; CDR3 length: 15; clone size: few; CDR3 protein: CAGSPASGSSYEQYF; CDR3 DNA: TGTGCCGGATCCCCGGCTAGCGGAAGCTCCTACGAGCAGTACTTC
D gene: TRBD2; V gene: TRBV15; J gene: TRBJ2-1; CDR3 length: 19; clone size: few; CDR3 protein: CATSGLAGGPTLSYNEQFF; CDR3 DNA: TGTGCCACCAGCGGTTTAGCGGGAGGCCCTACTCTTTCCTACAATGAGCAGTTCTTC
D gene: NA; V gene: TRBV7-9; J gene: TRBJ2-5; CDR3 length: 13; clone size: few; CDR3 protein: CASSLVVSETQYF; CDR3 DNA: TGTGCCAGCAGCTTAGTGGTGTCGGAGACCCAGTACTTC
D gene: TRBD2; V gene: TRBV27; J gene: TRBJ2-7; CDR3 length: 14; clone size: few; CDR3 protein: CASRLAGGIYEQYF; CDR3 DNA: TGTGCCAGCAGGCTAGCGGGAGGGATTTACGAGCAGTACTTC
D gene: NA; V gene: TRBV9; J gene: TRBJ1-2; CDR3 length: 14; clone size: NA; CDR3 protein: CASSRPIAGYGYTF; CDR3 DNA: TGTGCCAGCAGCAGGCCCATCGCAGGCTATGGCTACACCTTC
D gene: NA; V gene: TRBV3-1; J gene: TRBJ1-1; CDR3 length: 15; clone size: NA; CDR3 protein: CASSPTPAMNTEAFF; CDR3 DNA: TGTGCCAGCAGCCCGACTCCCGCCATGAACACTGAAGCTTTCTTT
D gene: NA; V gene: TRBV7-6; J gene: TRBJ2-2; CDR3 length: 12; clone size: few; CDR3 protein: CASRPNTGELFF; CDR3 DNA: TGTGCCAGCAGGCCAAACACCGGGGAGCTGTTTTTT
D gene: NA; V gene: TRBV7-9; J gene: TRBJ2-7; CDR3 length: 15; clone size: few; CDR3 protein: CASSITSQGNNEQYF; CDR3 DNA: TGTGCCAGCAGCATTACCTCACAGGGAAACAACGAGCAGTACTTC
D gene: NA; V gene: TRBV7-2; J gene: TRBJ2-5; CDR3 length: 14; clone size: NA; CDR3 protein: CASSLAGLGETQYF; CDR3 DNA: TGTGCCAGCAGCTTAGCGGGCCTAGGAGAGACCCAGTACTTC
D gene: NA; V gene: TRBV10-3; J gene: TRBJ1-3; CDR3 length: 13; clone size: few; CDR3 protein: CAISEDGGNTIYF; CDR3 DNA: TGTGCCATCAGTGAGGACGGTGGAAACACCATATATTTT
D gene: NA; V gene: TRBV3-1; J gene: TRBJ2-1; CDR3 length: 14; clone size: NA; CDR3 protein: CASSHGGALNEQFF; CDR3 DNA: TGTGCCAGCAGCCATGGGGGGGCCCTCAATGAGCAGTTCTTC
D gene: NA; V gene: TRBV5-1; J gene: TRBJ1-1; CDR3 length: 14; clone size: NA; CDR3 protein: CASTSGNYVTEAFF; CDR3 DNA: TGCGCCAGTACCTCAGGGAATTACGTCACTGAAGCTTTCTTT
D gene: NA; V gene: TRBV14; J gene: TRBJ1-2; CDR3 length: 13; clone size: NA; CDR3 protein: CASSRPAGYGYTF; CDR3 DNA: TGTGCCAGCAGCCGGCCCGCGGGGTATGGCTACACCTTC
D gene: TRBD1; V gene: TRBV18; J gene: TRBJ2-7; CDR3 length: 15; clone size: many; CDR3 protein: CASSPGTGGSYEQYF; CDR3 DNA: TGTGCCAGCTCACCAGGGACAGGGGGTTCCTACGAGCAGTACTTC
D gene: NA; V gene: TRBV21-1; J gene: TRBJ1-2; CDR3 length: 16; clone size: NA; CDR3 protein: CASSKERARGTYGYTF; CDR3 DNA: TGTGCCAGCAGCAAAGAGAGGGCCCGGGGAACTTATGGCTACACCTTC
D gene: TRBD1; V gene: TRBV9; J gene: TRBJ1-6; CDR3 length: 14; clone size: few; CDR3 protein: CAGGDRSDNSPLHF; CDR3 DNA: TGTGCCGGGGGGGACAGATCTGATAATTCACCCCTCCACTTT
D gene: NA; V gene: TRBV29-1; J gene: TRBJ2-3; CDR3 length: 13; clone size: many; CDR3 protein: CSVEEPPRDTQYF; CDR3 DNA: TGCAGCGTTGAGGAACCACCTAGGGATACGCAGTATTTT
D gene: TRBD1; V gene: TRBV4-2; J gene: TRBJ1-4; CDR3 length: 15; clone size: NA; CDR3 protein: CASSQFRDSNEKLFF; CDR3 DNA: TGTGCCAGCAGCCAATTCCGGGACAGTAATGAAAAACTGTTTTTT
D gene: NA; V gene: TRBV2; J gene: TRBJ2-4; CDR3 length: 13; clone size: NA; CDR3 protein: CASSQGAKNIQYF; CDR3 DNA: TGTGCCAGCAGTCAAGGGGCCAAAAACATTCAGTACTTC
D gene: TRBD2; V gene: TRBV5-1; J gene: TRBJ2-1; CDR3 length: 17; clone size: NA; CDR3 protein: CASSSAVRAGVVNEQFF; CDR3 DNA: TGCGCCAGCAGCTCGGCCGTAAGGGCGGGAGTTGTTAATGAGCAGTTCTTC
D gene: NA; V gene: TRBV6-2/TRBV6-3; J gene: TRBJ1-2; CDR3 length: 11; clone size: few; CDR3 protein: CASSYLDIYTF; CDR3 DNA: TGTGCCAGCAGTTACCTAGACATCTACACCTTC
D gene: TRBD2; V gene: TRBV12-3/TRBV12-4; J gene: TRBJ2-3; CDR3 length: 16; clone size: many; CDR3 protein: CASRPRLAGSADTQYF; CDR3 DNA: TGTGCCAGCAGGCCACGACTAGCTGGGTCGGCAGATACGCAGTATTTT
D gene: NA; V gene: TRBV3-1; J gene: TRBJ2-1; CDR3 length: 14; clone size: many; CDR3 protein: CASSQVTGWGEQFF; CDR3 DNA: TGTGCCAGCAGCCAAGTAACAGGGTGGGGTGAGCAGTTCTTC
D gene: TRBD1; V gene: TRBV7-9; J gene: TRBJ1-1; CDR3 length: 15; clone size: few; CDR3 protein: CASSLGDRTNTEAFF; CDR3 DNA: TGTGCCAGCAGCTTAGGGGACAGAACGAACACTGAAGCTTTCTTT
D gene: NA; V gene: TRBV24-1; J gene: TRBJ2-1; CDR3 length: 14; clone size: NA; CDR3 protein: CATSDLASYNEQFF; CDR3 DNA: TGTGCCACCAGTGATTTGGCCTCCTACAATGAGCAGTTCTTC
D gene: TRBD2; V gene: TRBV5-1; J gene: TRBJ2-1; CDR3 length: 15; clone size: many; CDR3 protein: CASSLTSGTHNEQFF; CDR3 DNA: TGCGCCAGCAGCCTGACTAGCGGGACCCACAATGAGCAGTTCTTC
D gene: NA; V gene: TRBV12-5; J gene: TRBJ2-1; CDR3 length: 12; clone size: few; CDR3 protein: CASGLGHNEQFF; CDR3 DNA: TGTGCTAGTGGTTTGGGACACAATGAGCAGTTCTTC
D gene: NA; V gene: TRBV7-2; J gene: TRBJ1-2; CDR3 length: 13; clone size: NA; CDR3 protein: CASSYGENYGYTF; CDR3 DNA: TGTGCCAGCAGCTACGGGGAAAACTATGGCTACACCTTC
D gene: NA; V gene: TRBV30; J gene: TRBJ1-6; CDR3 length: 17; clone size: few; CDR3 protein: CAWSVEKTGSYNSPLHF; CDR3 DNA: TGTGCCTGGAGTGTGGAGAAAACGGGCTCCTATAATTCACCCCTCCACTTT
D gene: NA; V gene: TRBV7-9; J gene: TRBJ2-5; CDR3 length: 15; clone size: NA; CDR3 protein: CASSLSLRGGETQYF; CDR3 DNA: TGTGCCAGCAGCTTAAGCCTTCGGGGCGGGGAGACCCAGTACTTC
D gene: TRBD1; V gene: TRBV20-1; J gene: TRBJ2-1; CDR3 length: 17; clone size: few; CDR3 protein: CSARPLRANRDSNEQFF; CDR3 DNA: TGCAGTGCTAGGCCCCTTCGGGCTAATAGGGACAGCAATGAGCAGTTCTTC
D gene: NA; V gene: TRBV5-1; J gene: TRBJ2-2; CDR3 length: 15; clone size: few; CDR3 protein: CASSLVLSYTGELFF; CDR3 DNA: TGCGCCAGCAGCTTGGTACTGTCGTACACCGGGGAGCTGTTTTTT
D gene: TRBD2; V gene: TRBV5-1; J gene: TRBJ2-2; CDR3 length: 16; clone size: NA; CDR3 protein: CASSSGTSGNTGELFF; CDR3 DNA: TGCGCCAGCAGCTCCGGGACTAGCGGCAACACCGGGGAGCTGTTTTTT
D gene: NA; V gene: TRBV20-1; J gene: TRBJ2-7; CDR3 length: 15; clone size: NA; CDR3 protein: CSASVEAGSSYEQYF; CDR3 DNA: TGCAGTGCTAGTGTTGAGGCGGGGTCCTCCTACGAGCAGTACTTC
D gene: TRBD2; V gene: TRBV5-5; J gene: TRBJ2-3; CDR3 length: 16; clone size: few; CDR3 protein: CASSFLAGPKTDTQYF; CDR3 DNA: TGTGCCAGCAGCTTCCTAGCGGGGCCAAAGACAGATACGCAGTATTTT
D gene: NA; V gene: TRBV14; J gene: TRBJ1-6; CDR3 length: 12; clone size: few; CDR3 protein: CASSQVRSPLHF; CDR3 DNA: TGTGCCAGCAGCCAAGTTAGATCACCCCTCCACTTT
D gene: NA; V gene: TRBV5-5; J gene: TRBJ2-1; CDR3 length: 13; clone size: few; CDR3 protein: CASSLRVADEQFF; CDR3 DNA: TGTGCCAGCAGCTTGCGTGTAGCGGATGAGCAGTTCTTC
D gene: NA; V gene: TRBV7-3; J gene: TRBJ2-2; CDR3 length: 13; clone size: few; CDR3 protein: CASSQTITGELFF; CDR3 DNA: TGTGCCAGCAGCCAAACGATCACCGGGGAGCTGTTTTTT
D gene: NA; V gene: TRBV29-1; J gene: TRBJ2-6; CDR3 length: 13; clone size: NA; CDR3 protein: CSAGRSGANVLTF; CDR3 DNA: TGCAGCGCCGGCCGCTCTGGGGCCAACGTCCTGACTTTC
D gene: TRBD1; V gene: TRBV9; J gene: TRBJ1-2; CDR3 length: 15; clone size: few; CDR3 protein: CASARGQGAIYGYTF; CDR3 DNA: TGTGCCAGCGCCAGGGGACAGGGGGCAATCTATGGCTACACCTTC
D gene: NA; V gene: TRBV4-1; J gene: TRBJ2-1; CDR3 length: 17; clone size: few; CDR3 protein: CASSQDFSSLVLNEQFF; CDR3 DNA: TGCGCCAGCAGCCAAGATTTTTCTAGCCTCGTACTGAATGAGCAGTTCTTC
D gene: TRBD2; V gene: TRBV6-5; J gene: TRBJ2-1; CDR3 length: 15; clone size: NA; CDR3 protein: CASTFLAGSYNEQFF; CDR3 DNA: TGTGCCAGCACCTTCTTAGCGGGAAGCTACAATGAGCAGTTCTTC
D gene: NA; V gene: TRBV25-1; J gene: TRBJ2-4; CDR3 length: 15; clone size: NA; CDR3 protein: CASSVRLEAKNIQYF; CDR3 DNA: TGTGCCAGCAGTGTCAGACTTGAGGCCAAAAACATTCAGTACTTC
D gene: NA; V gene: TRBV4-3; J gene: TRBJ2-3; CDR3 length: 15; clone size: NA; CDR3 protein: CASSQSTSSTDTQYF; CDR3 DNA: TGCGCCAGCAGCCAATCTACTAGTTCGACAGATACGCAGTATTTT
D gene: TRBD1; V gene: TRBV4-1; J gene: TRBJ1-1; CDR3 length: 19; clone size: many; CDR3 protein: CASSHVSTGGLGMNTEAFF; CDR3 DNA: TGCGCCAGCAGCCACGTTTCGACAGGGGGCTTGGGAATGAACACTGAAGCTTTCTTT
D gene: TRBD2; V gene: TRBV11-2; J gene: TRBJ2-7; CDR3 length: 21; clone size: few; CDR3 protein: CASSLDLQGLVALAGNYEQYF; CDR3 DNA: TGTGCCAGCAGCTTAGATCTCCAGGGGCTAGTAGCGCTAGCGGGTAACTACGAGCAGTACTTC
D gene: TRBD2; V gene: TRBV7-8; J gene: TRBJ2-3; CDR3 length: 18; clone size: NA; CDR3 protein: CASRSGTSGRESTDTQYF; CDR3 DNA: TGTGCCAGCAGAAGCGGGACTAGCGGGAGGGAGAGCACAGATACGCAGTATTTT
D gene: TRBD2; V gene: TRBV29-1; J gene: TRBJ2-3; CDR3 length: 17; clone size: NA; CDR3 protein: CSVTSGPSGSVADTQYF; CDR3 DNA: TGCAGCGTTACAAGCGGGCCTAGCGGGAGTGTAGCGGATACGCAGTATTTT
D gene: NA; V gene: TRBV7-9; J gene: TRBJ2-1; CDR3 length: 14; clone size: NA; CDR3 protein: CASSPSLGSGREFF; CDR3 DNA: TGTGCCAGCAGCCCCTCGCTTGGGAGCGGCCGCGAGTTCTTC
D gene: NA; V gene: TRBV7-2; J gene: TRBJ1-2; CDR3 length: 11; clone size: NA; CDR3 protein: CASSLKGGYTF; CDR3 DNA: TGTGCCAGCAGCTTAAAGGGTGGCTACACCTTC
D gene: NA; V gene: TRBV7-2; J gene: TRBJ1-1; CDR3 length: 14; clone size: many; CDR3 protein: CASSPGVVRTEAFF; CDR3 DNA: TGTGCCAGCAGCCCCGGGGTGGTACGCACTGAAGCTTTCTTT
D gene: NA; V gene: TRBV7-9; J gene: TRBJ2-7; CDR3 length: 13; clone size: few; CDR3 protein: CASSRLGVHEQYF; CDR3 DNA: TGTGCCAGCAGCCGACTCGGGGTGCACGAGCAGTACTTC
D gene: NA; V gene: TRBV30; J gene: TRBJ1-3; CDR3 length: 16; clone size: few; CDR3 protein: CAWSFLGLTAGNTIYF; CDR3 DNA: TGTGCCTGGAGTTTCCTTGGGCTGACGGCTGGAAACACCATATATTTT
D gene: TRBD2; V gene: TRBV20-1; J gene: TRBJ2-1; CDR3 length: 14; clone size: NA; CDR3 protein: CSAMSLAAYNEQFF; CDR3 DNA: TGCAGTGCTATGTCACTAGCGGCCTACAATGAGCAGTTCTTC
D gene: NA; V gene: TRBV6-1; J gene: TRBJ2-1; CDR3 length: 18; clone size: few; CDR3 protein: CASSDRWVASGSYNEQFF; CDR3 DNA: TGTGCCAGCAGTGACCGCTGGGTAGCGAGTGGCTCCTACAATGAGCAGTTCTTC
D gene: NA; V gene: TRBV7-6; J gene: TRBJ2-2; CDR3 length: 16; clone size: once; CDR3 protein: CASSLETGANTGELFF; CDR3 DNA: TGTGCCAGCAGCTTAGAGACAGGAGCGAACACCGGGGAGCTGTTTTTT
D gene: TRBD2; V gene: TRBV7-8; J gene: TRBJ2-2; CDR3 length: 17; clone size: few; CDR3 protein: CASSLNPASGNTGELFF; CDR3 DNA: TGTGCCAGCAGCTTAAATCCGGCTAGCGGGAACACCGGGGAGCTGTTTTTT
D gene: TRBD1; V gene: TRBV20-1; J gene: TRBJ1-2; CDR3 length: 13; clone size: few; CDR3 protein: CSARLTGDYGYTF; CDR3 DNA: TGCAGTGCTAGGTTGACAGGGGACTATGGCTACACCTTC